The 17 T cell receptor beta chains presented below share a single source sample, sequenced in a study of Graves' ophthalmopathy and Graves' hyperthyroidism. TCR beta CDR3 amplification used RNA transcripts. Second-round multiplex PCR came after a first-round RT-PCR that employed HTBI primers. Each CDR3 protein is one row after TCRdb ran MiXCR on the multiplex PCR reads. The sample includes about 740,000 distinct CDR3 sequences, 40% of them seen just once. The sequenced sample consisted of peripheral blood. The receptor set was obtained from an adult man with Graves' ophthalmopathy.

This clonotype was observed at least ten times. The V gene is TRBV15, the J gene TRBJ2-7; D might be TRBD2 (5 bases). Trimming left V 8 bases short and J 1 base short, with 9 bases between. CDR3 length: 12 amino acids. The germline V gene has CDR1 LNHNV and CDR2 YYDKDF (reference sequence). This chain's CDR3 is CATGRESYEQYF. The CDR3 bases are TGTGCCACCGGTAGGGAGTCCTACGAGCAGTACTTC.

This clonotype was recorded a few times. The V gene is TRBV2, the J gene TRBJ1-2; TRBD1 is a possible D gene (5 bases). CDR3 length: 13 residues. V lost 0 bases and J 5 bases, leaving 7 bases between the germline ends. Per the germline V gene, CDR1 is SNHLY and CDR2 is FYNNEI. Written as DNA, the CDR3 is TGTGCCAGCAGTGAAGCCCCAGGGTATGGCTACACCTTC. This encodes CASSEAPGYGYTF.

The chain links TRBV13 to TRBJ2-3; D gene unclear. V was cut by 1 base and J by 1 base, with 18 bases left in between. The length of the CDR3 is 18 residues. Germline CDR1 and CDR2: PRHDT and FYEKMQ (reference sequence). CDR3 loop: CASSLESWVPTRTDTQYF. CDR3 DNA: TGTGCCAGCAGCTTAGAATCGTGGGTTCCCACACGCACAGATACGCAGTATTTT.

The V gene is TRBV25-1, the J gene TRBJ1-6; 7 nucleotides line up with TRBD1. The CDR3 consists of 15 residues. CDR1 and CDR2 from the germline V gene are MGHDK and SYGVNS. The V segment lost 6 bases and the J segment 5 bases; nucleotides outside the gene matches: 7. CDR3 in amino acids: CASRTTGADNSPLHF. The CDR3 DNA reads TGTGCCAGCAGAACAACAGGGGCGGATAATTCACCCCTCCACTTT.

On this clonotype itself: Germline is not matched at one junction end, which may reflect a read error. The DNA for the CDR3 is TGTGCCAGCAGTTTATCGTCGGACAGGTTTTTTACCTACGAGCAGTACTTC. Its protein product is CASSLSSDRFFTYEQYF. The rearrangement joins TRBV10-3 to TRBJ2-7; 7 positions match TRBD1. The germline V gene encodes CDR1 ENHRY and CDR2 SYGVKD. This CDR3 region has 17 residues.

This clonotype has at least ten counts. The chain's CDR3 is CASSSLRQGLLNTEAFF. The CDR3 nucleotides are TGTGCCAGCAGCTCTCTTCGACAGGGCCTCTTGAACACTGAAGCTTTCTTT. The chain joins TRBV7-9 to TRBJ1-1; 7 bases map to TRBD1. In germline, CDR1 is SEHNR, CDR2 FQNEAQ (reference sequence). The CDR3 totals 17 residues. V dropped 4 bases and J dropped 0; count of bases not matched to a gene: 11.

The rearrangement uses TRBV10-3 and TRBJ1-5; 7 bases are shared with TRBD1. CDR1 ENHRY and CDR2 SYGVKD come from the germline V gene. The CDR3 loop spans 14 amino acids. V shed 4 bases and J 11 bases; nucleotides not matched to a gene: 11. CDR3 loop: CAISALTGRQAQHF. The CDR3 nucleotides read TGTGCCATCAGTGCACTGACAGGGCGGCAGGCCCAGCATTTT.

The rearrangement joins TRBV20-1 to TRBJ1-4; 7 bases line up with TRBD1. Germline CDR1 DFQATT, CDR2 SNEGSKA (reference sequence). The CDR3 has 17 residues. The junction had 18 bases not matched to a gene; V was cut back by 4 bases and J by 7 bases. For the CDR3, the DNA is TGCAGTGCTATAAACGGACAAAACAGGGGCTCCAGTGAAAAACTGTTTTTT. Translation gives CSAINGQNRGSSEKLFF.

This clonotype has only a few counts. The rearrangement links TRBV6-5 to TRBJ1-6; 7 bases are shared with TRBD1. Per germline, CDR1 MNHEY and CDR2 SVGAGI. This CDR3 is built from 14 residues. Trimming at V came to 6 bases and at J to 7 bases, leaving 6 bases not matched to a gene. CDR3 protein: CASSRQGLNSPLHF. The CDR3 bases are TGTGCCAGCAGCCGACAGGGCCTCAATTCACCCCTCCACTTT.

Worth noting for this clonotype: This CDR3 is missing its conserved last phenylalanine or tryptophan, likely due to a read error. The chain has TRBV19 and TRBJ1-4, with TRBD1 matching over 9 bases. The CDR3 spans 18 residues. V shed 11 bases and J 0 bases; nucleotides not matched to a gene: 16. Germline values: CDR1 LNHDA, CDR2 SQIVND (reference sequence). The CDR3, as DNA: TGTGCCTGGAACAGCCGGGACAGGGCCCGCGCAACTAATGAAAAACTGTTTTGT. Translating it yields CAWNSRDRARATNEKLFC.

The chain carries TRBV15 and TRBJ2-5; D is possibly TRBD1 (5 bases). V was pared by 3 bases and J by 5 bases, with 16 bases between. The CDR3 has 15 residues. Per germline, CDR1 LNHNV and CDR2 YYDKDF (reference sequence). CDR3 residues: CATSSRTGLGETQYF. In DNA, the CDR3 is TGTGCCACCAGCAGTCGTACAGGATTGGGGGAGACCCAGTACTTC.

CDR3 nucleotides: TGTGCCAGCAGCGTAACAGTTCCGAACGCCTACGAGCAGTACTTC. Translation: CASSVTVPNAYEQYF. This chain links TRBV10-3 with TRBJ2-7; D is ambiguous. V was trimmed by 10 bases and J by 2 bases, leaving 21 bases between them. Looked up from germline, CDR1 is ENHRY and CDR2 is SYGVKD. This CDR3 contains 15 residues.

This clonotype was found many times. CDR3 sequence reads: CASFGQAGNTIYF. The CDR3 DNA reads TGTGCCAGCTTCGGGCAGGCTGGAAACACCATATATTTT. This chain links TRBV7-9 with TRBJ1-3, with no clear D. The V end was cut by 8 bases, the J end by 2 bases, with 10 bases between. CDR1 and CDR2 from the germline V gene are SEHNR and FQNEAQ (reference sequence). This CDR3 has 13 amino acids. Full variable domain (remainder filled in from reference TRBV7-9 and TRBJ1-3): DTGVSQNPRHKITKRGQNVTFRCDPISEHNRLYWYRQTLGQGPEFLTYFQNEAQLEKSRLLSDRFSAERPKGSFSTLEIQRTEQGDSAMYLCASFGQAGNTIYFGEGSWLTVV.

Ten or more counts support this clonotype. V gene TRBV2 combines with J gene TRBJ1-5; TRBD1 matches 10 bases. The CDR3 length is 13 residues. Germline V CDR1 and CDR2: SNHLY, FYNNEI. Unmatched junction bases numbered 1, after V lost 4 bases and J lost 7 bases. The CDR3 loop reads CASSGDRGQPQHF. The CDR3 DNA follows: TGTGCCAGCAGTGGGGACAGGGGCCAGCCCCAGCATTTT.

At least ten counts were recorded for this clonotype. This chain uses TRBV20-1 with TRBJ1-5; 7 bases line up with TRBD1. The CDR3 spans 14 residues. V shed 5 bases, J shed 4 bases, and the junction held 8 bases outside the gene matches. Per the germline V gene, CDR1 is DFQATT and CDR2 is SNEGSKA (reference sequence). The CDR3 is CSAVSDRENQPQHF. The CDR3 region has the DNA TGCAGTGCTGTCAGTGACAGGGAGAATCAGCCCCAGCATTTT.

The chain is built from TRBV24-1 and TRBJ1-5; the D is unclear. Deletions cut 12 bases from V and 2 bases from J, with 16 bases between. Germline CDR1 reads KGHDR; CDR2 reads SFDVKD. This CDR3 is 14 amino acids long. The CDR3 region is CAWSVQLGNQPQHF. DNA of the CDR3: TGTGCCTGGAGTGTACAGTTGGGCAATCAGCCCCAGCATTTT.

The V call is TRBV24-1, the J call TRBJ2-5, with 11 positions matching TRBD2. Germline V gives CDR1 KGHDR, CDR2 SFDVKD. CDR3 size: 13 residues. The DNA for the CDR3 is TGTGACCAGGCTAGCGGGGGGAAGAAGACCCAGTACTTC. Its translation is CDQASGGKKTQYF.